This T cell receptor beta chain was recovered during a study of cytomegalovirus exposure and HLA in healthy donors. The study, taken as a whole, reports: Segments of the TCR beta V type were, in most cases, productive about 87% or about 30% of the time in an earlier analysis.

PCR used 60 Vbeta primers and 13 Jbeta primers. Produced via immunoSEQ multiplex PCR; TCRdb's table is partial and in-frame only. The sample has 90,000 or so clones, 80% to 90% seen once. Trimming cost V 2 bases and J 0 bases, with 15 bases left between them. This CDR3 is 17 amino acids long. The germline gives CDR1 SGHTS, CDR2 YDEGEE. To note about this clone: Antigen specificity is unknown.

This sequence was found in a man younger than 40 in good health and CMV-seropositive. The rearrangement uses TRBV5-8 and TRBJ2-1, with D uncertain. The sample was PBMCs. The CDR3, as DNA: TGTGCCAGCAGCTTACGAGGTCTTATCTCCTCCTACAATGAGCAGTTCTTC. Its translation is CASSLRGLISSYNEQFF.